These T cell receptor beta chains were read from a single sample in a study of OX40 agonist ivuxolimab in advanced cancers. TCRdb keeps only in-frame clones here, not all; method: immunoSEQ multiplex PCR. Of some 30,000 clones in the sample, over 60% were seen once. The input for sequencing was CD4+ or CD8+ T cells sorted from blood, taken in a trial of the OX40 agonist ivuxolimab. The receptors derive from an adult with an advanced solid tumor such as melanoma, head and neck, liver or kidney cancer. Each CDR3 is given with its conserved first and last residue. The D gene is left open where the match is weak. Rows may omit the clone size; those that give it use once, few, many or a size class.

j_call v_call d_call clone_size cdr3_aa cdr3_nt
TRBJ2-7 TRBV4-1 NA once CASAGADPYEQYF TGCGCCAGCGCAGGAGCGGACCCTTACGAGCAGTACTTC
TRBJ1-4 TRBV7-6 NA few CASSLGRTDNEKLFF TGTGCCAGCAGCTTGGGTAGGACAGATAATGAAAAACTGTTTTTT
TRBJ2-7 TRBV10-3 NA once CAISENGPNEQYF TGTGCCATCAGTGAAAACGGGCCGAACGAGCAGTACTTC
TRBJ2-5 TRBV5-1 TRBD1 NA CASSPGQGLETQYF TGCGCCAGCAGCCCGGGACAGGGCTTGGAGACCCAGTACTTC
TRBJ1-1 TRBV14 NA few CASSQELGRTEAFF TGTGCCAGCAGCCAAGAGCTGGGTCGCACTGAAGCTTTCTTT
TRBJ1-3 TRBV30 TRBD1 NA CAWSVSLTGAISGNTIYF TGTGCCTGGAGTGTTTCCCTCACAGGGGCCATCTCTGGAAACACCATATATTTT
TRBJ1-2 TRBV7-8 TRBD1 NA CASSSWTGKNYGYTF TGTGCCAGCAGTTCTTGGACAGGGAAGAACTATGGCTACACCTTC
TRBJ1-5 TRBV6-5 TRBD1 NA CASSRRQGGEPQHF TGTGCCAGCAGCCGCCGACAGGGAGGCGAGCCCCAGCATTTT
TRBJ1-1 TRBV4-1 NA NA CASSQGASLEEAFF TGCGCCAGCAGCCAAGGGGCATCGCTGGAAGAAGCTTTCTTT
TRBJ2-3 TRBV18 NA NA CASSLSTDTQYF TGTGCCAGCTCCCTCAGCACAGATACGCAGTATTTT
TRBJ2-7 TRBV28 TRBD1 NA CASSSIGTGRDEQCF TGTGCCAGCAGTTCCATCGGGACAGGGAGGGACGAGCAGTGCTTC
TRBJ1-2 TRBV6-1 NA NA CASIIQGFYGYTF TGTGCCAGTATAATACAGGGTTTCTATGGCTACACCTTC
TRBJ1-6 TRBV15 NA NA CATRPRDGRNSPLHF TGTGCCACCAGACCCCGGGACGGCCGTAATTCACCCCTCCACTTT
TRBJ1-2 TRBV5-1 NA once CASSSGHPRGTDYGYTF TGCGCCAGCAGCTCTGGCCACCCTCGTGGGACTGACTATGGCTACACCTTC
TRBJ2-7 TRBV7-9 NA NA CASSSGGVEQYF TGTGCCAGCAGCTCCGGTGGGGTCGAGCAGTACTTC
TRBJ2-3 TRBV30 NA NA CAWSVSGGFTDTQYF TGTGCCTGGAGTGTCTCAGGGGGGTTCACAGATACGCAGTATTTT
TRBJ2-7 TRBV6-1 NA NA CASSHSYEQYF TGTGCCAGCAGTCACAGCTACGAGCAGTACTTC
TRBJ2-7 TRBV5-1 NA NA CASSLEGYRVEQYF TGCGCCAGCAGCTTGGAAGGGTATCGTGTAGAGCAGTACTTC
TRBJ2-3 TRBV29-1 NA NA CSDTTQGASTDTQYF TGCAGCGATACTACACAGGGTGCTAGCACAGATACGCAGTATTTT
TRBJ2-3 TRBV18 NA NA CASSLRGAGTDTQYF TGTGCCAGCTCACTTCGGGGGGCCGGTACAGATACGCAGTATTTT
TRBJ2-7 TRBV10-1 NA NA CASSESRYEQYF TGCGCCAGCAGTGAGTCCCGCTACGAGCAGTACTTC
TRBJ2-3 TRBV5-6 NA few CASSLVGDTQYF TGTGCCAGCAGCTTGGTAGGGGATACGCAGTATTTT
TRBJ2-7 TRBV5-1 NA once CASSLGGYEQYF TGCGCCAGCAGCTTGGGTGGCTACGAGCAGTACTTC
TRBJ1-6 TRBV19 NA NA CASRDNGAYNSPLHF TGTGCCAGTAGGGACAACGGGGCCTATAATTCACCCCTCCACTTT
TRBJ2-7 TRBV6-5 NA NA CASSLDRSSYEQYF TGTGCCAGCAGTCTCGACAGGTCATCCTACGAGCAGTACTTC
TRBJ1-6 TRBV6-5 TRBD1 NA CASSSTTGHNSPLHF TGTGCCAGCAGTTCCACGACAGGGCATAATTCACCCCTCCACTTT
TRBJ2-2 TRBV5-1 NA NA CASSLQRGQPNTGELFF TGCGCCAGCAGCCTCCAACGAGGACAGCCTAACACCGGGGAGCTGTTTTTT
TRBJ2-5 TRBV5-4 NA NA CASSFPRETQYF TGTGCCAGCAGCTTTCCAAGAGAGACCCAGTACTTC
TRBJ2-5 TRBV4-1 TRBD2 NA CASSPTSGGQYQETQYF TGCGCCAGCAGTCCGACTAGCGGGGGACAGTACCAAGAGACCCAGTACTTC
TRBJ1-1 TRBV2 NA NA CASSARPADTEAFF TGTGCCAGCAGTGCGCGCCCCGCGGACACTGAAGCTTTCTTT
TRBJ1-5 TRBV18 NA NA CASSPSGQPRPQHF TGTGCCAGCTCACCATCCGGACAACCGAGGCCCCAGCATTTT
TRBJ2-1 TRBV2 NA NA CASSVLYPSYNEQFF TGTGCCAGCAGTGTCCTGTATCCTTCTTACAATGAGCAGTTCTTC
TRBJ2-2 TRBV2 TRBD1 NA CASSGTGDTGELFF TGTGCCAGCAGCGGTACAGGGGATACCGGGGAGCTGTTTTTT
TRBJ1-1 TRBV11-2 NA NA CASSHTPGVTEAFF TGTGCCAGCAGCCACACCCCCGGAGTCACTGAAGCTTTCTTT
TRBJ2-5 TRBV19 TRBD2 NA CASSMDIGGDQETQYF TGTGCCAGTAGTATGGATATCGGGGGGGACCAAGAGACCCAGTACTTC
TRBJ2-7 TRBV5-5 NA once CASSLAGRYEQYF TGTGCCAGCAGCTTGGCCGGGCGTTACGAGCAGTACTTC
TRBJ2-2 TRBV4-1 NA NA CASSQDIGWGTGELFF TGCGCCAGCAGCCAAGATATCGGGTGGGGAACCGGGGAGCTGTTTTTT
TRBJ1-5 TRBV5-5 TRBD1 NA CASSFGQGARRSQPQHF TGTGCCAGCAGCTTCGGACAGGGGGCCCGAAGAAGTCAGCCCCAGCATTTT
TRBJ2-7 TRBV6-1 TRBD1 NA CASSATLGQAAYEQYF TGTGCCAGCAGTGCTACCCTTGGACAGGCCGCCTACGAGCAGTACTTC
TRBJ2-7 TRBV6-6 NA NA CASSYSGIYEQYF TGTGCCAGCAGTTACTCGGGTATCTACGAGCAGTACTTC
TRBJ2-7 TRBV19 NA NA CASSIDAYISYEQYF TGTGCCAGTAGTATAGACGCATACATCTCCTACGAGCAGTACTTC
TRBJ1-3 TRBV19 NA NA CASSPLTNLFGNTIYF TGTGCCAGTTCGCCCTTGACGAACCTTTTTGGAAACACCATATATTTT